This T cell receptor (beta chain) emerged from a study of T cell changes during pregnancy in multiple sclerosis (dated by TCRdb to 2018 to 2020). At the level of the whole study: In women with multiple sclerosis, the researchers looked at how the T cell repertoire shifted as pregnancy progressed.

With respect to this clone: Its antigen specificity is not known. Per-base qualities were not stored, and no clone one base away is much larger.

V is clipped by 0 bases and J by 2 bases, and the sequence between their germline boundaries is 8 bases long. CDR1 LGHNA and CDR2 YSLEER were looked up in the germline V gene. Its CDR3 holds 14 amino acids, cysteine through phenylalanine. The DNA shown is the 42-base CDR3, in frame from base 1. The library was built by means of the immunoSEQ multiplex PCR assay. In TCRdb, the immuneACCESS table is reduced to in-frame sequences with V and J assigned. These tables do not hold every clone; where another copy was compared, an unresolved V gene accounts for under half, and the others remain unexplained. This sample holds about 83,000 clones; 90% to 95% were observed only once. Of the sample, 3.5% to 4% falls within the top ten clones.

This sequence originates from a female donor in good health, serving as a control in a pregnancy study. Some clones in this sample may be carry-over from other donors' samples. The V and J genes are TRBV4-3 and TRBJ2-7; TRBD1 is a weak D gene call, 5 bases matching. Sequences were derived from PBMCs, sampled in the first trimester of pregnancy. The sequenced DNA is TGCGCCAGCAGCCAAGACGTAGGGGCCTACGAGCAGTACTTC. The encoded protein is CASSQDVGAYEQYF.